This paragraph reports one TCR beta chain. Its target is not known. The sample has other DNA sequences that encode this CDR3 too. The data derive from a study of T cell responses to AZD1222 COVID-19 vaccine. Overall study results and limits: Clonal diversity was possibly underestimated, and white British individuals and females predominated among donors. Spike-specific TCRs gained breadth and depth after people received two AZD1222 doses.

The table came from immunoSEQ multiplex PCR; TCRdb's copy has only in-frame clones and leaves some out. This table has 45,000 or so clones, roughly 87% appearing once. The CDR3 extends over 14 amino acids. The germline V gene encodes CDR1 WNHNN and CDR2 SYGVQD (reference sequence). Trimming removed 3 bases from V and 1 base from J, with 9 bases in between. Timing groups of about 4 and about 12 weeks for second doses were pooled. The rearrangement uses TRBV10-1 and TRBJ1-1; the D is unclear. The sequencing here drew on peripheral blood, taken 28 days after the second AZD1222 dose. The source of this sequence is an adult who received the AZD1222 COVID-19 vaccine. The CDR3 sequence is CASSEPGQNTEAFF. The CDR3 DNA follows: TGCGCCAGCAGTGAACCGGGCCAGAACACTGAAGCTTTCTTT.